This T cell receptor (beta chain) was sequenced in a study of a mutant IDH1 vaccine in newly diagnosed glioma (dated by TCRdb to the early 2020s). For the wider study: Vaccination began 4-6 weeks after radiotherapy alone, or alongside temozolomide cycles in the chemotherapy-containing groups. The 32 treated patients were roughly 62% male and about 38% female, with a mean age of 40.4 years. Before enrollment, patients had received standard therapy of radiotherapy alone, temozolomide alone, or radiochemotherapy with temozolomide; most received the combination. The week-35 safety follow-up took place at visit V12, and the week-47 end of study took place at visit V13. Peripheral blood samples were drawn at six visits, namely V03 (baseline), V05, V07, V10, V12 and V13. Longitudinal TCRB deep sequencing was done for 25 treated patients, wherever samples were available for exploratory analyses. Study-wide conclusions, independent of this receptor: Pseudoprogression seemed to be unrelated to changes in the top peripheral T cell clonotypes found by TCRB sequencing. Selection of PBMC samples for TCRB deep sequencing was based on availability. Vaccine-induced immune responses across multiple MHC alleles were detected in approximately 94% of patients. According to the authors, sample limitations meant that analyses of patient blood samples could not be reproduced.

V is cut back by 4 bases and J by 4 bases, with 10 bases in the junction unmatched. The germline V gene gives CDR1 as SGHRS and CDR2 as YFSETQ. The CDR3 goes from the cysteine to the phenylalanine over 15 residues. The kept DNA is CDR3 alone, 45 bases in frame from the first base. On this clone itself: This receptor's antigen is unknown. It has no much larger one-base neighbor in the sample; base qualities were not kept.

The intended sense of this specimen's time point label: week 35, safety follow-up. Each vaccine dose, consisting of 300 ug of a 20-mer mutant IDH1 peptide in Montanide, was administered subcutaneously with topical imiquimod. Patients were given eight vaccinations, in weeks 1, 3, 5, 7, 11, 15, 19 and 23, which matched visits V03 through V10. All donors had newly diagnosed IDH1-mutant astrocytomas of WHO grade 3 or 4 that showed loss of nuclear ATRX. The samples were drawn from NOA16, a multicentre, single-arm, open-label phase I trial in Germany that tested a mutant IDH1 peptide vaccine in humans for the first time. Genomic DNA for TCRB sequencing was isolated from EDTA blood with the DNeasy Blood and Tissue Kit. The method behind the library was the immunoSEQ multiplex PCR assay. Rearranged TCR beta chain sequences were amplified using the hsTCRB Kit according to the manufacturer's protocol. TCRB libraries were sequenced on an Illumina MiSeq. In the original analysis: The kit vendor's proprietary platform handled demultiplexing, trimming and gene mapping. TCRdb stores this immuneACCESS table with in-frame sequences only. Part of the clones is absent; in the studies checked, under half of the shortfall reflects unresolved V genes, and no reason is known for the rest. V, J and clone size derive from that table, while D and trimming were established from the DNA sequence. The sample includes 42,000 or so clones, with around 83% observed a single time. Over 4.5% of the sample comes from the top ten.

The sequenced sample was PBMCs, obtained from a glioma patient whose treatment included an IDH1 peptide vaccine. This chain is built from TRBV5-1 and TRBJ1-2, with 7 middle bases fitting TRBD1. The clonotype was recovered from a woman between 45 and 65 years old with glioma. The CDR3 protein: CASSLGTETSYGYTF. The DNA sequence follows: TGCGCCAGCAGCCTCGGGACAGAGACGAGCTATGGCTACACCTTC.